This T cell receptor beta chain was documented in a study of CD8 T cells in ankylosing spondylitis. Findings and limits, study-wide: Ankylosing spondylitis blood appeared to be characterized by a TCR beta motif of several highly homologous variants. Disease-associated clones were reportedly significantly overrepresented in matched ankylosing spondylitis synovial fluid. Earlier work had already found some motif variants in reactive arthritis synovial fluid and blood.

V was trimmed by 2 bases and J by 4 bases, leaving 14 bases between them. The CDR3 runs 16 residues. CDR1 and CDR2 from the germline V gene are MNHEY and SMNVEV (reference sequence). Using quantitative 5'-RACE with molecular barcodes, the authors made TCR beta libraries. TCRdb re-analysed the 5' RACE reads in MiXCR, keeping a single row per CDR3 protein. The repertoire includes 300,000 to 350,000 distinct CDR3 sequences, roughly 20% of them detected once, and 3.5% sits in the top ten. For this clonotype: The antigen is undetermined.

The sequence came from a female donor with ankylosing spondylitis or in good health (not recorded which). The sequenced sample was blood, either unsorted or a sorted T cell fraction (not recorded which). The chain recombines TRBV27 with TRBJ2-2; D gene ambiguous. The CDR3 sequence: CASSLTPTRGTGELFF. CDR3 sequence (DNA): TGTGCCAGCAGTTTAACACCGACCCGCGGCACCGGGGAGCTGTTTTTT.